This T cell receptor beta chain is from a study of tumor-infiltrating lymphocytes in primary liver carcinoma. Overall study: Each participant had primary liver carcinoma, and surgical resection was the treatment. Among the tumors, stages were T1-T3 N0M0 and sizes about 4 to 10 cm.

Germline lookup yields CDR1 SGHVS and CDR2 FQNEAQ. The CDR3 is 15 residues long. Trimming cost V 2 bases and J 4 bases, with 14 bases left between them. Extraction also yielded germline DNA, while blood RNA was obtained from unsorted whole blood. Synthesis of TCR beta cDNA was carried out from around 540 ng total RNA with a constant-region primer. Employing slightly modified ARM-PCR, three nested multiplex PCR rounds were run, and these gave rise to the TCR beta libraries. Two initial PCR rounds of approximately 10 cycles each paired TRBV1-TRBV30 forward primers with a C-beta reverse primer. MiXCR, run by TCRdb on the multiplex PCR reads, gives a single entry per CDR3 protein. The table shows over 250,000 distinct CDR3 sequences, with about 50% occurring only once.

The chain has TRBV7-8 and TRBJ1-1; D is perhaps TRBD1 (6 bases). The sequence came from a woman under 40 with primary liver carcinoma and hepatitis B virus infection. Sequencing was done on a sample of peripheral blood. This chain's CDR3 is CASSLYRTAPTEAFF. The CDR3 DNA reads TGTGCCAGCAGCTTATACAGGACAGCTCCCACTGAAGCTTTCTTT.